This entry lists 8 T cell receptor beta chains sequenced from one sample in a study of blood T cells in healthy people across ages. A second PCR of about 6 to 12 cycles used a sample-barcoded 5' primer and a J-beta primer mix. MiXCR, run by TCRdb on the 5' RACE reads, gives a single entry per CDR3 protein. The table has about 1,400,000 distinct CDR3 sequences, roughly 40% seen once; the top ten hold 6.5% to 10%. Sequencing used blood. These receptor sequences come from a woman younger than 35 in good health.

DNA for the CDR3: TGTGCCAGCAGTTTAGCGGGGGCTCGACTAGCGGGGGTCGATGAGCAGTTCTTC. Translation: CASSLAGARLAGVDEQFF. The V gene is TRBV12-3 or TRBV12-4, the J gene TRBJ2-1, with TRBD2 matching over 12 bases. With 0 bases clipped from V and 8 bases from J, the junction kept 11 bases outside the gene matches. The CDR3 has 18 residues.

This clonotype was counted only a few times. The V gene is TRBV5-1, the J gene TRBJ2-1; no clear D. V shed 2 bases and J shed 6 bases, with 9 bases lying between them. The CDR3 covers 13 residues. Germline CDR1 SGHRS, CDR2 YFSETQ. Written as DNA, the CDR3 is TGCGCCAGCAGCTTTGTAGAAGGCAATGAGCAGTTCTTC. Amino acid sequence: CASSFVEGNEQFF.

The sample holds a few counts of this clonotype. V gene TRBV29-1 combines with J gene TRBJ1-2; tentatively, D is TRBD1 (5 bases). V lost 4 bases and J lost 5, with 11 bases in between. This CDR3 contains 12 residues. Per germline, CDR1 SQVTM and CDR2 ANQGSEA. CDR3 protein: CSVVGGPYGYTF. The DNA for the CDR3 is TGCAGCGTTGTGGGGGGACCATATGGCTACACCTTC.

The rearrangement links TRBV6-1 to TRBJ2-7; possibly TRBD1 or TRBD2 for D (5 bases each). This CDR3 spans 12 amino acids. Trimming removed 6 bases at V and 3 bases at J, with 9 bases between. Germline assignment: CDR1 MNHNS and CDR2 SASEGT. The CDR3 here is CASRGTLYEQYF. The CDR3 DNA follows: TGTGCCAGCAGGGGGACCCTCTACGAGCAGTACTTC.

CDR3 sequence: CASSKNTGANEKLFF. Written as DNA, the CDR3 is TGTGCCAGCAGCAAAAACACTGGGGCTAATGAAAAACTGTTTTTT. The chain is built from TRBV12-3 or TRBV12-4 and TRBJ1-4; D remains unclear. Trimming cost V 6 bases and J 3 bases, with 14 bases left between them. The CDR3 runs 15 residues.

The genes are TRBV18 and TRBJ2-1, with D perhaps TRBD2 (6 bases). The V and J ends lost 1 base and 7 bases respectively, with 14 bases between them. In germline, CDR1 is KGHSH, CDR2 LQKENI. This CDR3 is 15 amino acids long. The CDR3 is CASSPLLGGVNEQFF. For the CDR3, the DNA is TGTGCCAGCTCACCACTCCTAGGCGGGGTGAATGAGCAGTTCTTC.

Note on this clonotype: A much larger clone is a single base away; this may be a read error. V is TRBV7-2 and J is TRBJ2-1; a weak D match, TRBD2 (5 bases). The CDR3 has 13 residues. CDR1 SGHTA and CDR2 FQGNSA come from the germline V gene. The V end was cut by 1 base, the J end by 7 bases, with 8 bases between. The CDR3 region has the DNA TGTACCAGCAGCTTAGGCCCGGGGAATGAGCAGTTCTTC. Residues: CTSSLGPGNEQFF.

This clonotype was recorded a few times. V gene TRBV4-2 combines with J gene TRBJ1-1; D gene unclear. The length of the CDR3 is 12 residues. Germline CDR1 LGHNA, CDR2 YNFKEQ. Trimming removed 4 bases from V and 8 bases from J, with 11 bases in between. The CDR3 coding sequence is TGTGCCAGCAGCCCCTCAACGGAAGAAGCTTTCTTT. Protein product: CASSPSTEEAFF.